Below are 10 T cell receptor beta chains sequenced from a single sample in a study of CD8+ T cells in alopecia areata. RNA was isolated and reverse transcribed to cDNA, the sequencing template. Clones were sequenced by immunoSEQ multiplex PCR, and TCRdb holds only the in-frame ones, with some missing. The table lists 150,000 or so clones, 40% to 60% of them singletons. Specimen: CD8+ T cells sorted from blood, collected at week 0. The receptors come from a human donor with alopecia areata.

This clone was detected only a few times. This chain links TRBV29-1 with TRBJ2-2; 7 bases are shared with TRBD1. J lost 6 bases, V lost 7 bases, and 11 bases had no gene match. CDR1 SQVTM and CDR2 ANQGSEA come from the germline V gene. The CDR3 is 14 amino acids. Here the CDR3 reads CSAIFTQGSGELFF. The DNA of the CDR3 is TGCAGCGCTATCTTTACACAGGGGTCCGGGGAGCTGTTTTTT.

The chain has TRBV14 and TRBJ2-7, with D maybe TRBD1 (5 bases). From germline, CDR1 is SGHDN and CDR2 FVKESK. The CDR3 is 14 residues long. Trimming stripped 4 bases from V and 4 bases from J, with 14 bases between. CDR3 coding DNA: TGTGCCAGCAGCCCATCCCCCCCAGGGTACGAGCAGTACTTC. Amino acids: CASSPSPPGYEQYF.

This clone was detected only once. The chain joins TRBV13 to TRBJ2-7; D uncertain. Germline V lookup: CDR1 PRHDT, CDR2 FYEKMQ (reference sequence). V lost 4 bases and J 0 bases, leaving 16 bases between the germline ends. This CDR3 contains 16 residues. As DNA, the CDR3 is TGTGCCAGCAGCTCCCCGACCGGGCCCAGCTCCTACGAGCAGTACTTC. It specifies CASSSPTGPSSYEQYF.

DNA for the CDR3: TGTGCCAGCAGCTTATGGGAAACTGAAGCTTTCTTT. It specifies CASSLWETEAFF. The gene calls are TRBV13 and TRBJ1-1; D uncertain. V dropped 2 bases and J dropped 5 bases, with 6 bases sitting between them. The CDR3 is 12 residues long. CDR1 and CDR2 (germline): PRHDT, FYEKMQ (reference sequence).

This clone was seen a few times. Other DNA sequences from this sample encode an identical CDR3 as well. This chain joins TRBV29-1 and TRBJ2-7, with TRBD1 matching over 9 bases. V trimming: 6 bases; J trimming: 3 bases; junction bases outside the gene matches: 3. The CDR3 has 12 amino acids. Germline V lookup: CDR1 SQVTM, CDR2 ANQGSEA. The DNA of the CDR3 is TGCAGCGTAGAGACAGGGGGCTACGAGCAGTACTTC. This encodes CSVETGGYEQYF.

This clone appeared a few times. The chain joins TRBV29-1 to TRBJ2-2, with 8 positions matching TRBD1. J gave up 7 bases and V 6 bases, and 10 bases lay outside the gene matches. This CDR3 is built from 14 residues. CDR1 and CDR2 (germline): SQVTM, ANQGSEA. The CDR3 here is CSVSLTGAFGELFF. The CDR3 coding sequence is TGCAGCGTCTCTCTGACAGGGGCCTTCGGGGAGCTGTTTTTT.

This clone showed up many times. V gene TRBV29-1 combines with J gene TRBJ2-3; 10 bases match TRBD1. The CDR3 is made up of 14 amino acids. Per germline, CDR1 SQVTM and CDR2 ANQGSEA. With 7 bases clipped from V and 0 bases from J, the junction kept 4 bases outside the gene matches. The DNA of the CDR3 is TGCAGCGCCCAGGGACAGGGGAGCACAGATACGCAGTATTTT. It codes for CSAQGQGSTDTQYF.

The J gene is TRBJ1-2, the V gene TRBV29-1; TRBD1 aligns across 9 bases. Germline lookup yields CDR1 SQVTM and CDR2 ANQGSEA. The CDR3 has 13 residues. The V segment lost 6 bases and the J segment 5 bases; nucleotides outside the gene matches: 7. DNA for the CDR3: TGCAGCGTCTTACAGGGGGCAAGATATGGCTACACCTTC. Protein product: CSVLQGARYGYTF. Using reference TRBV29-1 and TRBJ1-2 for the parts outside the CDR3, the full variable domain is SAVISQKPSRDICQRGTSLTIQCQVDSQVTMMFWYRQQPGQSLTLIATANQGSEATYESGFVIDKFPISRPNLTFSTLTVSNMSPEDSSIYLCSVLQGARYGYTFGSGTRLTVV.

The CDR3 region has the DNA TGTGCCAGCAGCTTATACCGTATGGACGAGACCCAGTACTTC. Translation gives CASSLYRMDETQYF. This rearrangement joins TRBV2 to TRBJ2-5; D gene ambiguous. This CDR3 spans 14 amino acids. Germline V lookup: CDR1 SNHLY, CDR2 FYNNEI. The V end lost 6 bases, the J end lost 5 bases, and 16 bases lay between the germline ends.

The chain links TRBV5-1 to TRBJ2-7; tentatively, D is TRBD2 (6 bases). The germline V and J ends were trimmed by 0 bases and 2 bases, with 18 bases remaining between them. Germline CDR1 SGHRS, CDR2 YFSETQ. The CDR3 consists of 17 residues. Here the CDR3 DNA reads TGCGCCAGCAGCTTGGTCGGGAGCGCCCAACGGGCCTACGAGCAGTACTTC. It is translated as CASSLVGSAQRAYEQYF.